This record concerns one T cell receptor beta chain sequence. The source of the sample is a study of blood T cell repertoires in COVID-19. Study at large: T cells, B-cell-depleted T cells, or PBMCs supplied cDNA or gDNA.

Germline lookup yields CDR1 SGHTS and CDR2 YDEGEE. This CDR3 is built from 15 residues. The V gene end was trimmed by 2 bases and the J gene end by 0 bases; junction bases not matched to a gene: 3. In the authors' methods: Cell counts per sample came from amplifying reference gene primers. The table came from immunoSEQ multiplex PCR; TCRdb's copy has only in-frame clones and leaves some out. V, J and clone size were drawn from that table, and D and trimming were deduced from the DNA. This sample carries approximately 90,000 clones, around 86% of them seen once, and the ten largest clones take 3.5% to 4.5%.

Sequencing input: peripheral blood. The receptor's source is a man aged 55 to 70 with acute or convalescent COVID-19. The genes are TRBV5-8 and TRBJ2-7, with 9 bases fitting TRBD1. CDR3 region: CASSLGQGPSYEQYF. CDR3 DNA sequence: TGTGCCAGCAGCTTAGGACAGGGGCCCTCCTACGAGCAGTACTTC.